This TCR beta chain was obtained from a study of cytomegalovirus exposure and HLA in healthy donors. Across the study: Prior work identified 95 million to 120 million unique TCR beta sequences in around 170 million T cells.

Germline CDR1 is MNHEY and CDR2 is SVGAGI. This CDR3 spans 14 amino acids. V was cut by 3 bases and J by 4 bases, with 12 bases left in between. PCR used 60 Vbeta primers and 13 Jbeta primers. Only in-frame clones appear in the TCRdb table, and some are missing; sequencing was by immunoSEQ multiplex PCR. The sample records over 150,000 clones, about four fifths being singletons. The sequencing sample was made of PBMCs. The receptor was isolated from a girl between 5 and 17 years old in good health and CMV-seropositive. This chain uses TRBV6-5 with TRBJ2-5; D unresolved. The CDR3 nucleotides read TGTGCCAGCAGTTATGGCCCGTTCCGAGAGACCCAGTACTTC. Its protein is CASSYGPFRETQYF.